This TCR beta chain was captured in a study of Ad26.COV2.S vaccination and SARS-CoV-2 variants (dated by TCRdb to about 2021). Study-wide context: Vaccine-arm donors came from COV1001, a multicentre, randomized, double-blind, placebo-controlled phase I-IIa trial of Ad26.COV2.S in healthy adults. The specificity and breadth of SARS-CoV-2-reactive T cell receptors after Ad26.COV2.S vaccination were assessed by TCRbeta repertoire sequencing. Blinding of investigators to trial group allocation was maintained during experiments and outcome assessment. A total of 32 samples were included in the TCR-sequenced set, comprising around 19 Ad26.COV2.S vaccine recipients, 5 placebo recipients and 8 SARS-CoV-2 convalescent individuals. Ad26.COV2.S was given intramuscularly at 5x10^10 or 1x10^11 viral particles, as a single shot or as two shots 56 days apart. Participants in the trial were split at random into five groups of five each, receiving low-dose or high-dose Ad26.COV2.S once or twice, or else placebo on both occasions.

The CDR3 goes from the cysteine to the phenylalanine over 14 residues. Here the CDR3 DNA is all that survives: 42 bases in frame from base 1. V and J are trimmed by 6 bases and 2 bases, and the gene matches miss 7 bases of the junction. CDR1 SGHRS and CDR2 YFSETQ were looked up in the germline V gene. General study outcomes and caveats: According to the authors, total T cell responses may have been underestimated by the TCR breadth and depth analyses. Compared with placebo recipients, Ad26.COV2.S recipients showed higher spike-specific TCR breadth (P = 0.0014). Substantial breadth of spike-specific CD8+ and CD4+ T cell responses was reported after vaccination. Comparable non-spike TCR breadth was observed between vaccine and placebo recipients, consistent with only spike being contained in the vaccine. The study was not powered for comparison of responses between vaccine doses or regimens.

Reading the label with the study, this specimen's treatment or condition is: over 15 received Ad26.COV2.S at low or high dose, single or two shots; about 5 received placebo; per-sample allocation not given. Repertoires of vaccine and placebo recipients were sequenced from samples collected on day 63 after the first injection. Between 29 July and 7 August 2020, Cohort 1b enrolled 25 adults aged 18-55 years at one site in Boston, USA. Ad26.COV2.S consisted of a replication-incompetent adenovirus type 26 vector by which a prefusion-stabilized SARS-CoV-2 spike protein from the original Wuhan strain was expressed. The immunoSEQ Assay was used to sequence TCRbeta CDR3 regions. After extraction, genomic DNA underwent amplification by bias-controlled multiplex PCR, followed by high-throughput sequencing. The published analysis was carried out like this. To quantify the absolute abundance of every unique TCRbeta CDR3 region, sequences were collapsed and filtered. T cell fraction was estimated by normalization of TCRbeta template counts to usable DNA, with usable DNA being measured through amplification of reference genes present in all nucleated cells. Repertoire TCRs were annotated as SARS-CoV-2-specific by exact matching of V gene, CDR3 amino acid sequence and J gene to a known reactive TCR set. The reference SARS-CoV-2 TCR set was obtained from MIRA and was filtered for enrichment in COVID-19-positive ImmuneCODE repertoires, whereby public or cross-reactive TCRs were removed. Using the MIRA antigens, annotated TCRs were further analysed by specific ORF or by position within an ORF. Depth was the summed frequency of annotated unique rearrangements, while breadth was defined as annotated unique rearrangements over total unique productive rearrangements. Two-sided Wilcoxon rank-sum tests were used to compare TCR breadth between groups. TCRdb provides this immuneACCESS table in a form limited to in-frame rearrangements. Some clones are lacking; in checked studies, under half of them reflect an unresolved V gene, and why the rest are absent is not known. That table furnishes V, J and clone size, whereas the DNA furnished D and trimming. The sample yields roughly 350,000 clones; 75% to 90% were counted once. Over 8.5% of the sample is in the top ten clones.

Of note for this clone: Its binding antigen is unknown. No clone much larger than this one lies a single base away; base qualities are absent.

The V and J genes are TRBV5-1 and TRBJ2-7, with TRBD1 identical over 8 junction bases. The source is a person between 18 and 60 years old who received the Ad26.COV2.S COVID-19 vaccine or a placebo. The starting material was peripheral blood, obtained in a trial of Ad26.COV2.S vaccine versus placebo. The CDR3 is CASTTGTGAYEQYF. The nucleotide sequence is given as TGCGCCAGCACGACCGGGACAGGAGCCTACGAGCAGTACTTC.